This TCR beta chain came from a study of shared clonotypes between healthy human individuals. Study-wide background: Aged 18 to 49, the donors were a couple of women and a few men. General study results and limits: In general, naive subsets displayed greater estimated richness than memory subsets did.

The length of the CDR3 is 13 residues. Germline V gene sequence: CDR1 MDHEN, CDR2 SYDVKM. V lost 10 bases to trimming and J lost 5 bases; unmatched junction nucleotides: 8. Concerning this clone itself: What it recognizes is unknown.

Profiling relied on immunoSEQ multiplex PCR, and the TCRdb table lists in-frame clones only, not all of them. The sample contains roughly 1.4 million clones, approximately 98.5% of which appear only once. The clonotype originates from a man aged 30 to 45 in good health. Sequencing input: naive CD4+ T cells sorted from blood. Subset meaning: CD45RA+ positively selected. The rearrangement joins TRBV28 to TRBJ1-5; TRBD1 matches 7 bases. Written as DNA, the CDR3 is TGTGCCACCTTGACAGGGCCAGATCAGCCCCAGCATTTT. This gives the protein CATLTGPDQPQHF.